The 5 T cell receptor beta chains listed next were all sequenced from one sample in a study of cytomegalovirus exposure and HLA in healthy donors. A multiplex PCR was run with 60 Vbeta primers and 13 Jbeta primers. Produced via immunoSEQ multiplex PCR; TCRdb's table is partial and in-frame only. The sample holds over 55,000 clones, around 80% seen once. The sample taken for sequencing was PBMCs. The origin of the receptors is a woman aged 25-40 years in good health and CMV-seronegative.

V and J are TRBV18 and TRBJ1-2; 9 bases match TRBD1. The CDR3 extends over 14 amino acids. V shed 5 bases and J 6 bases; nucleotides not matched to a gene: 7. The germline CDR1 and CDR2 sequences are KGHSH and LQKENI. CDR3 protein: CASSARDRANGYTF. In DNA form, the CDR3 reads TGTGCCAGCTCAGCACGGGACAGGGCAAATGGCTACACCTTC.

The rearrangement uses TRBV5-4 and TRBJ1-6; 9 positions agree with TRBD1. Germline V gene sequence: CDR1 SGHNT, CDR2 YYREEE (reference sequence). J gave up 5 bases and V 4 bases, and 1 base lay outside the gene matches. This CDR3 is built from 14 residues. The CDR3 loop reads CASSRTGDNSPLHF. In DNA form, the CDR3 reads TGTGCCAGCAGCAGGACAGGGGATAATTCACCCCTCCACTTT.

This chain links TRBV5-6 with TRBJ1-4, with unresolved D. Trimming took 3 bases from V and 5 from J, leaving 8 bases between them. The CDR3 has 13 residues. Per the germline V gene, CDR1 is SGHDT and CDR2 is YYEEEE. The CDR3 region has the DNA TGTGCCAGCAGCTCTGACGGGAATGAAAAACTGTTTTTT. This codes for CASSSDGNEKLFF.

The chain couples TRBV27 to TRBJ1-5; 8 positions match TRBD1. CDR3 length equals 14 residues. J lost 6 bases, V lost 5 bases, and 6 bases had no gene match. CDR1 is MNHEY and CDR2 is SMNVEV in the germline V gene (reference sequence). The CDR3, as DNA: TGTGCCAGCAGTCCCCGACAGGGGCGTCAGCCCCAGCATTTT. Protein sequence: CASSPRQGRQPQHF.

CDR3 sequence: CATGLQRQGTDTQYF. In nucleotides, the CDR3 is TGTGCCACCGGGCTCCAAAGACAGGGCACAGATACGCAGTATTTT. The chain employs TRBV15 and TRBJ2-3; D possibly corresponds to TRBD1 (6 bases). Germline values: CDR1 LNHNV, CDR2 YYDKDF (reference sequence). V gave up 8 bases and J gave up 1 base, with 16 bases separating them. CDR3 length: 15 amino acids. The full variable domain, completed using reference TRBV15 and TRBJ2-3, is DAMVIQNPRYQVTQFGKPVTLSCSQTLNHNVMYWYQQKSSQAPKLLFHYYDKDFNNEADTPDNFQSRRPNTSFCFLDIRSPGLGDTAMYLCATGLQRQGTDTQYFGPGTRLTVL.